This T cell receptor beta chain was observed in a study of cytomegalovirus exposure and HLA in healthy donors. Looking at the study overall: Most donors, 81% of a few hundred genotyped, fell in the Caucasian-associated ancestry cluster.

For this clone: Its antigen is unknown.

13 Jbeta primers and 60 Vbeta primers were used for the PCR. Assay used: immunoSEQ multiplex PCR; TCRdb lists only in-frame clones, some missing. The table records 100,000 to 150,000 clones, over 70% of them present only once. The germline CDR1 and CDR2 sequences are KGHSH and LQKENI. CDR3 length: 14 amino acids. The V end was cut by 4 bases, the J end by 1 base, with 10 bases between. General observations from the study: Within a later analysis, the majority of CMV-associated TCR beta chains appeared HLA-restricted. As a later analysis revealed, the rate of TCR association differed by HLA locus, with DRB1 most and HLA-C fewest.

What was sequenced was PBMCs. The TCR sequence derives from a female donor in good health and CMV-seronegative. The chain has TRBV18 and TRBJ1-1; no definite D call. Here the CDR3 DNA reads TGTGCCAGCTCACGGGCAACTTCGAACACTGAAGCTTTCTTT. Its protein product is CASSRATSNTEAFF.